What follows are 6 T cell receptor beta chains derived from one specimen sequenced in a study of T cells in Graves' hyperthyroidism and ophthalmopathy. Amplified TCR beta CDR3 regions derived from RNA transcripts. Initially, a first-round RT-PCR of the TCR CDR3 employed the HTBI primer set. TCRdb recomputed calls from the multiplex PCR reads with MiXCR, one row per CDR3 protein. There are roughly 380,000 distinct CDR3 sequences in the sample; about 15% occur only once, and 11% lies in the top ten. Sequenced sample: blood. The source is a woman aged 55-69 years with Graves' hyperthyroidism.

This rearrangement joins TRBV12-3 or TRBV12-4 to TRBJ1-5, with TRBD1 identical over 8 bases. The V segment lost 5 bases and the J segment 7 bases; nucleotides outside the gene matches: 7. The CDR3 covers 14 residues. CDR3: CASSTWTGRQPQHF. CDR3 nucleotides: TGTGCCAGCAGTACATGGACAGGGCGCCAGCCCCAGCATTTT.

This clonotype was detected many times. The chain has TRBV5-1 and TRBJ2-3; weak D call: TRBD2 (6 bases). CDR3 length: 17 residues. CDR1 is SGHRS and CDR2 is YFSETQ in the germline V gene. V gave up 4 bases and J gave up 0 bases, with 18 bases separating them. This CDR3 is CASSRSHSGYSTDTQYF. The CDR3 nucleotides are TGCGCCAGCAGCCGTAGCCATAGCGGATACAGCACAGATACGCAGTATTTT.

This chain joins TRBV15 and TRBJ2-2; D possibly corresponds to TRBD2 (5 bases). CDR3 length: 14 residues. V was clipped by 3 bases and J by 4 bases, with 9 bases between them. CDR1 is LNHNV and CDR2 is YYDKDF in the germline V gene (reference sequence). CDR3 in DNA: TGTGCCACCAGCAGGCGGGTGGGCACCGGGGAGCTGTTTTTT. This translates into CATSRRVGTGELFF.

This clonotype showed up many times. The J gene is TRBJ1-1, the V gene TRBV10-3; no firm D call. Germline V gene data show CDR1 as ENHRY and CDR2 as SYGVKD. The CDR3 spans 15 residues. CDR3 loop: CAPPLYRGPNTEAFF. CDR3 nucleotides: TGTGCGCCACCTCTTTACAGAGGACCGAACACTGAAGCTTTCTTT.

The gene calls are TRBV4-1 and TRBJ2-6; D tentatively reads TRBD1 or TRBD2 (5 bases each). CDR1 MGHRA and CDR2 YSYEKL come from the germline V gene. CDR3 length: 17 amino acids. Between the trimmed V and J ends, which lost 2 bases and 4 bases, there was a span of 15 bases. The CDR3 nucleotides read TGCGCCAGCAGCCAACGGGGCGGCGGGTCCGGGGCCAACGTCCTGACTTTC. It translates to CASSQRGGGSGANVLTF.

This clonotype was seen at least ten times. The gene calls are TRBV30 and TRBJ1-5; D call uncertain. The CDR3 loop spans 15 amino acids. Germline CDR1 and CDR2: GTSNPN and SVGIG (reference sequence). The germline V and J ends were trimmed by 0 bases and 0 bases, with 9 bases remaining between them. The CDR3 DNA reads as TGTGCCTGGAGTGTACGGGAATATAGCAATCAGCCCCAGCATTTT. This translates into CAWSVREYSNQPQHF.